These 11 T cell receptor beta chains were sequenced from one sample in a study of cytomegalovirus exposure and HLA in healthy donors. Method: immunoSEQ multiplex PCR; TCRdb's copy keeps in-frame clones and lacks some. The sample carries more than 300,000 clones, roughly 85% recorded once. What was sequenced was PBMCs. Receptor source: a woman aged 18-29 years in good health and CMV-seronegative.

In DNA, the CDR3 is TGCGCCAGCAGCTTGTACCCGACAGGGGAAAGTGGAAACACCATATATTTT. Its translation is CASSLYPTGESGNTIYF. The chain carries TRBV5-1 and TRBJ1-3, with 8 bases fitting TRBD1. Losses at the gene ends were 1 base for V and 3 bases for J; bases not matched to a gene: 9. The CDR3 sequence is 17 residues long. From germline, CDR1 is SGHRS and CDR2 YFSETQ.

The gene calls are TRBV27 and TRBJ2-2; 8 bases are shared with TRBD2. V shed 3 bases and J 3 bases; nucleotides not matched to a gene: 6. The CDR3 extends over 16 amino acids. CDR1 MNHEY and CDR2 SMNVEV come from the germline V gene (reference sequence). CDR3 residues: CASSFQSGSHTGELFF. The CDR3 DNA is TGTGCCAGCAGTTTTCAGAGCGGGAGCCACACCGGGGAGCTGTTTTTT.

This CDR3 reads CASTAGGSYEQYF. As DNA, the CDR3 is TGTGCCAGCACGGCGGGGGGCTCCTACGAGCAGTACTTC. V usage is TRBV28 and J usage is TRBJ2-7, with 8 positions matching TRBD2. Trimming cost V 7 bases and J 0 bases; bases outside gene matches: 2. This CDR3 has 13 amino acids. The germline V gene has CDR1 MDHEN and CDR2 SYDVKM.

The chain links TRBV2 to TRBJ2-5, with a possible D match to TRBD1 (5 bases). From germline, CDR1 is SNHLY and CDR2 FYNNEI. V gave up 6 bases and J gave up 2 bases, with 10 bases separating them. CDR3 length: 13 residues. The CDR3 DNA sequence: TGTGCCAGCAGGGTGACAGAGCAAGAGACCCAGTACTTC. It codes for CASRVTEQETQYF. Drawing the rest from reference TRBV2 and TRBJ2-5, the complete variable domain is EPEVTQTPSHQVTQMGQEVILRCVPISNHLYFYWYRQILGQKVEFLVSFYNNEISEKSEIFDDQFSVERPDGSNFTLKIRSTKLEDSAMYFCASRVTEQETQYFGPGTRLLVL.

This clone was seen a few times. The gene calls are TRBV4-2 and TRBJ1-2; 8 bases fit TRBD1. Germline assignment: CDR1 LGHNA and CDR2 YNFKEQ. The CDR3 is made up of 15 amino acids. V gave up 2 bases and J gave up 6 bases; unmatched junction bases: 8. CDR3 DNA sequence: TGTGCCAGCAGCCAACATCGACAGGGGAGGGATGGCTACACCTTC. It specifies CASSQHRQGRDGYTF.

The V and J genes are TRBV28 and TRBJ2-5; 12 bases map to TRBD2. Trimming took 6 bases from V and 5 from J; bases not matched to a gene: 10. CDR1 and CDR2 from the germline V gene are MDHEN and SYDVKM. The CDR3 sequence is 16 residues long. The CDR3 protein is CASSPWRLAGGETQYF. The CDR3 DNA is TGTGCCAGCAGCCCTTGGCGTCTAGCGGGAGGGGAGACCCAGTACTTC.

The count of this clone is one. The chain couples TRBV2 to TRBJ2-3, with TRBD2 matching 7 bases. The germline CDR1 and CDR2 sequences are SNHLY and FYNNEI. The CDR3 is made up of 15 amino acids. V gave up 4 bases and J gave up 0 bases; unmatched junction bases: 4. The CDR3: CASSALAVSTDTQYF. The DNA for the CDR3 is TGTGCCAGCAGTGCGCTAGCGGTGAGCACAGATACGCAGTATTTT. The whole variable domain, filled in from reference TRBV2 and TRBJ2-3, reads EPEVTQTPSHQVTQMGQEVILRCVPISNHLYFYWYRQILGQKVEFLVSFYNNEISEKSEIFDDQFSVERPDGSNFTLKIRSTKLEDSAMYFCASSALAVSTDTQYFGPGTRLTVL.

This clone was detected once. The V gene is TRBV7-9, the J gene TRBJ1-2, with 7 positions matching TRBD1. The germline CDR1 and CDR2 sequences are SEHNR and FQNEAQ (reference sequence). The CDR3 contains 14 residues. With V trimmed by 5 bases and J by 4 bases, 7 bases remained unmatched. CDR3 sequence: CASSLSTGSYGYTF. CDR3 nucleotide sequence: TGTGCCAGCAGCCTCTCGACAGGGTCCTATGGCTACACCTTC.

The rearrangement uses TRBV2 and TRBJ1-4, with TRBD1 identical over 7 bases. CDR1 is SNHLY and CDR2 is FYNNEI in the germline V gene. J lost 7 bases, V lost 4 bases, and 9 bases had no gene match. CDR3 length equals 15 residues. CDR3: CASSVSDRAGEKLFF. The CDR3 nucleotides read TGTGCCAGCAGTGTGAGCGACAGGGCGGGTGAAAAACTGTTTTTT.

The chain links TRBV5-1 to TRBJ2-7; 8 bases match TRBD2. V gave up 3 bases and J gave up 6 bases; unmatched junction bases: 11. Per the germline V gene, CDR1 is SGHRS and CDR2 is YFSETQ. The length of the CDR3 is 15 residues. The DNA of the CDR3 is TGCGCCAGCAGCTCCGGGCGGGAGGTTGGCCTCGAGCAGTACTTC. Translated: CASSSGREVGLEQYF. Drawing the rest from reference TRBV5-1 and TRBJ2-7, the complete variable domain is KAGVTQTPRYLIKTRGQQVTLSCSPISGHRSVSWYQQTPGQGLQFLFEYFSETQRNKGNFPGRFSGRQFSNSRSEMNVSTLELGDSALYLCASSSGREVGLEQYFGPGTRLTVT.

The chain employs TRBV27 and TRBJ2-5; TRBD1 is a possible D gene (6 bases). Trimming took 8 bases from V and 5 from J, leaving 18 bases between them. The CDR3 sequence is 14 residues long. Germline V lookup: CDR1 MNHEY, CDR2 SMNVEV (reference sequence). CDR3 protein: CASRNRAVVETQYF. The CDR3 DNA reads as TGTGCCAGCCGGAACAGGGCGGTTGTGGAGACCCAGTACTTC.